The clone carrying this T cell receptor beta chain was picked up many times. These data originate in a study of blood T cells in healthy people across ages. The CDR3 runs to 14 residues. V was shortened by 7 bases and J by 2 bases, with 15 bases between the two germline ends. CDR1 SQVTM and CDR2 ANQGSEA come from the germline V gene. The use of a sample-barcoded 5' primer and a J-beta primer mix characterized a second PCR of roughly 6 to 12 cycles. In TCRdb, the 5' RACE reads were re-called with MiXCR into one record per CDR3 protein. The data contain roughly 1.6 million distinct CDR3 sequences, about 31% of them singletons.

The TCR sequence derives from a woman under 40 in good health. Sequencing was performed on blood. This chain uses TRBV29-1 with TRBJ2-1; D unresolved. The DNA of the CDR3 is TGCAGCGGCGCAAGGTCCCTAGCCTACAATGAGCAGTTCTTC. Protein: CSGARSLAYNEQFF.